This TCR beta chain stems from a study of read filtering for tumor transcriptome and immune sequencing (dated by TCRdb to about 2020). Study-level background: The cohort was composed of 16 to 20 male and 14 female patients, with a mean age of approximately 62 years and an age range of about 45 to 90. By revised international staging, fewer than ten patients were R-ISS I, under 20 were R-ISS II and 6 or 7 were R-ISS III. Whole-transcriptome libraries were prepared with the TruSeq RNA Access Library Prep Kit after DNase treatment. TCR-region mapped reads per sample ranged from about 4.05 to 11 million with IR-seq versus only about 75 to 1,400 with RNA-seq. Using the same bone marrow samples, the study ran both targeted immune repertoire sequencing and bulk whole-transcriptome sequencing and then compared the TCR repertoires from each method. As a main aim, a read-filtering strategy for immune repertoire data was addressed, with the specific question being whether clonotypes supported by a single read should be removed.

The research as a whole found: The correlation between IR-seq and RNA-seq shared clonotype proportions rose when single-read clonotypes were removed. In IR-seq, single-read clonotypes were approximately 80% of clonotypes but around 3.2% of total reads; in RNA-seq they were about 75% of clonotypes and less than 45% of reads. Clonotypes were captured by IR-seq at much higher depth and more reliably than by RNA-seq, and smaller IR-seq throughput was sufficient for identification of most shared clonotypes. Rather than purified T cells, the sorted CD138-negative fraction was a mixed bone marrow immune population.

CDR1 and CDR2 are read off the germline V gene (reference sequence) as DFQATT and SNEGSKA. The CDR3 numbers 12 residues from cysteine through phenylalanine. Just the 36-base CDR3 DNA is kept, in frame starting at base 1. The V and J ends are trimmed by 1 base and 3 bases, leaving 5 bases between them. This clonotype came up a few times. It has no known antigen specificity. Per-base qualities were not stored, and no clone one base away is much larger. Bone marrow was sampled from every patient at the time of active disease. Ficoll-Hypaque density gradient centrifugation was used to isolate bone marrow mononuclear cells. CD138-negative cells were obtained by negative selection after labeling with CD138 magnetic microbeads on a MACS separator, removing myeloma plasma cells. Flow cytometry with CD138 antibodies on an Attune NxT was used to check how pure the isolated cells were. TRIzol reagent was used to extract total RNA, and a NanoDrop spectrophotometer was used to quantify the extracted RNA. For each patient, paired RNA-seq and IR-seq were run on the CD138-negative bone marrow sample from that patient.

The Immunoverse kit was used to build TCR libraries from around 420 ng RNA, with molecular barcoded adaptors covering alpha/delta and beta/gamma chains. TCR library preparation was performed with the same RNA that was used for transcriptome sequencing. TCR libraries were sequenced on an Illumina HiSeq 4000 with 2 x 150 cycles. As for the authors' bioinformatics: TCR reads were aligned to human V, D, J and C references and assembled into CDR3 clonotypes with MiXCR, including quality filtering and error correction. Clonotype counts and gene usage diversity were analyzed with the tcR package in R. Raw mapping reads were checked after the RNA-seq reads had been mapped by STAR aligner version 2.5.3a onto the human GRCh37 genome. To test how sequencing depth affected the clonotypes detected, IR-seq fastq files were randomly downsampled with Seqtk 1.3. TCRdb reprocessed the public reads (quality trimming at Q25 with fastp, clone calling with MiXCR) and kept in-frame beta chains. CDR3 protein sequences are deduplicated, and each keeps its most common genes and DNA. The authors' filters were not applied to this entry. Present in this sample are 35,000 to 45,000 distinct CDR3 sequences, roughly 13% of which were seen just once. Together, the top ten hold less than 40% of the sample.

The rearranged segments are TRBV20-1 and TRBJ2-3; no D segment can be confidently identified. The specimen sequenced was a population of CD138-negative cells sorted from bone marrow. The cell subset or site label here, explained by the study, means: bone marrow mononuclear cells depleted of CD138+ plasma/myeloma cells by negative magnetic selection. The receptor was derived from a donor aged 40 or over with multiple myeloma. The nucleotide sequence is TGCAGTGCTAGAGGGCCTACAGATACGCAGTATTTT. Its coded protein is CSARGPTDTQYF.